Presented here are 16 T cell receptor beta chains from one specimen sequenced in a study of shared clonotypes between healthy human individuals. TCRdb keeps only in-frame clones here, not all; method: immunoSEQ multiplex PCR. The sample gives about 490,000 clones, 70% to 85% of which show up once; more than 10% is in the top ten. Sample: PBMCs. These receptors originate from a woman between 40 and 50 years old in good health. Some clones in this sample may be carry-over from other donors' samples.

The CDR3 nucleotides read TGTGCCAGCAGTTTATCCGCCGGGACTAGCGGGAGGTGGGACAATGAGCAGTTCTTC. Translating gives CASSLSAGTSGRWDNEQFF. The chain carries TRBV28 and TRBJ2-1, with 15 bases that match TRBD2. Germline values: CDR1 MDHEN, CDR2 SYDVKM. This CDR3 is 19 amino acids long. V lost 1 base to trimming and J lost 5 bases; unmatched junction nucleotides: 9.

This chain joins TRBV4-2 and TRBJ2-1, with 10 positions matching TRBD1. V lost 4 bases, J lost 4 bases, and 7 bases stayed unmatched. This CDR3 contains 16 residues. Germline V gives CDR1 LGHNA, CDR2 YNFKEQ. CDR3 DNA sequence: TGTGCCAGCAGCCTAACCGGGACAGGGGAATACAATGAGCAGTTCTTC. Translation gives CASSLTGTGEYNEQFF.

This chain joins TRBV30 and TRBJ1-3; D remains unclear. V lost 0 bases and J lost 2, with 5 bases in between. Germline assignment: CDR1 GTSNPN and CDR2 SVGIG (reference sequence). The CDR3 sequence is 13 residues long. The CDR3 bases are TGTGCCTGGAGTGTAGCGACTGGAAACACCATATATTTT. Amino acid sequence: CAWSVATGNTIYF.

The chain recombines TRBV5-1 with TRBJ2-2; possible D gene TRBD1, 5 bases. The germline CDR1 and CDR2 sequences are SGHRS and YFSETQ. The CDR3 consists of 16 residues. Trimming left V 5 bases short and J 0 bases short, with 14 bases between. The CDR3 reads CASRDGQAANTGELFF. The CDR3 DNA reads TGCGCCAGCAGGGACGGACAAGCCGCGAACACCGGGGAGCTGTTTTTT.

This sequence joins TRBV6-5 and TRBJ2-7, with D unresolved. V gave up 6 bases and J gave up 9 bases, with 12 bases separating them. The CDR3 has 11 amino acids. CDR1 is MNHEY and CDR2 is SVGAGI in the germline V gene. The CDR3 coding sequence is TGTGCCAGCAGCGACCCTCTAGGGCAGTACTTC. Its protein product is CASSDPLGQYF.

The chain carries TRBV19 and TRBJ2-1; D is perhaps TRBD1 (5 bases). V lost 5 bases, J lost 7 bases, and 21 bases lay in between. The length of the CDR3 is 16 residues. Germline values: CDR1 LNHDA, CDR2 SQIVND (reference sequence). The CDR3 DNA reads as TGTGCCAGTAGTGGACAATCGGGTCTCCCGGCGAATGAGCAGTTCTTC. It specifies CASSGQSGLPANEQFF.

With regard to this clone: Given a far larger clone just one base away, this is likely a sequencing read error. CDR3 DNA: TGCGCCAGCAGCCAAGACGAGGGGCAGGGCGTCGACGAGCAGTACTTC. The encoded protein is CASSQDEGQGVDEQYF. The J gene is TRBJ2-7, the V gene TRBV4-3, with D possibly called TRBD1 or TRBD2 (5 bases each). Looked up from germline, CDR1 is LGHNA and CDR2 is YSLEER. The length of the CDR3 is 16 residues. Trimming cost V 0 bases and J 5 bases, with 17 bases left between them.

The chain recombines TRBV27 with TRBJ2-1; D is undetermined. The germline V and J ends were trimmed by 6 bases and 1 base, with 13 bases remaining between them. Germline V gene data show CDR1 as MNHEY and CDR2 as SMNVEV (reference sequence). The CDR3 totals 15 residues. CDR3 sequence (DNA): TGTGCCAGCAGCCCCCAGGCTTTATCCTACAATGAGCAGTTCTTC. Translated, it gives CASSPQALSYNEQFF.

This clone was counted between two and nine times. This rearrangement joins TRBV4-2 to TRBJ1-1, with D uncertain. The CDR3 contains 16 residues. Germline V gives CDR1 LGHNA, CDR2 YNFKEQ. The V and J ends lost 3 bases and 1 base respectively, with 15 bases between them. CDR3 nucleotides: TGTGCCAGCAGCCAGGAGCCATTCGTCCCGAACACTGAAGCTTTCTTT. This codes for CASSQEPFVPNTEAFF.

This chain links TRBV6-5 with TRBJ2-1, with D perhaps matching TRBD1 or TRBD2 (5 bases each). The CDR3 runs to 11 residues. Looked up from germline, CDR1 is MNHEY and CDR2 is SVGAGI. The V gene lost 8 bases and the J gene lost 13 bases, with 15 bases spanning the gap. The CDR3 sequence: CASRYEGSQFF. The CDR3 bases are TGTGCCAGCCGATATGAGGGGTCCCAGTTCTTC.

This chain links TRBV5-1 with TRBJ1-3, with a possible D match to TRBD1 (5 bases). Trimming stripped 0 bases from V and 0 bases from J, with 13 bases between. CDR1 is SGHRS and CDR2 is YFSETQ in the germline V gene. This CDR3 comprises 17 residues. CDR3 in DNA: TGCGCCAGCAGCTTGGGCAGACAGCAACGCTCTGGAAACACCATATATTTT. Translation: CASSLGRQQRSGNTIYF.

The chain employs TRBV29-1 and TRBJ2-6, with D perhaps TRBD2 (5 bases). Per the germline V gene, CDR1 is SQVTM and CDR2 is ANQGSEA. The CDR3 covers 14 residues. V lost 1 base and J lost 1, with 5 bases in between. The CDR3 spells CSVEAGSGANVLTF. The CDR3 DNA is TGCAGCGTTGAAGCGGGATCTGGGGCCAACGTCCTGACTTTC. Full variable domain (remainder filled in from reference TRBV29-1 and TRBJ2-6): SAVISQKPSRDICQRGTSLTIQCQVDSQVTMMFWYRQQPGQSLTLIATANQGSEATYESGFVIDKFPISRPNLTFSTLTVSNMSPEDSSIYLCSVEAGSGANVLTFGAGSRLTVL.

The V gene is TRBV23-1, the J gene TRBJ1-5; D not certain. TRBV23-1 falls under the ORF class, with uncertain function. V lost 0 bases to trimming and J lost 0 bases, with 12 bases between them. The CDR3 sequence is 17 residues long. The CDR3 reads CASSQSGNVSSNQPQHF. CDR3 in DNA: TGCGCCAGCAGTCAATCGGGTAATGTGTCTAGCAATCAGCCCCAGCATTTT.

The chain recombines TRBV6-5 with TRBJ2-7, with D perhaps TRBD1 or TRBD2 (5 bases each). Germline V gives CDR1 MNHEY, CDR2 SVGAGI. The CDR3 has 14 amino acids. The germline V and J ends were trimmed by 2 bases and 9 bases, with 17 bases remaining between them. The CDR3 reads CASSYTTGPTRQYF. In DNA, the CDR3 is TGTGCCAGCAGTTACACGACGGGACCTACGAGGCAGTACTTC.

The chain joins TRBV5-1 to TRBJ1-2; 9 bases align to TRBD1. The CDR3 sequence is 16 residues long. V shed 0 bases and J 2 bases; nucleotides not matched to a gene: 5. CDR1 and CDR2 (germline): SGHRS, YFSETQ. The CDR3 here is CASSLGGQGGNYGYTF. CDR3 DNA sequence: TGCGCCAGCAGCTTGGGGGGACAGGGAGGGAACTATGGCTACACCTTC.

The DNA of the CDR3 is TGTGCCAGCAGCTTGGTGGGGGGGACCCCTAACGAGCAGTACTTC. It specifies CASSLVGGTPNEQYF. The chain recombines TRBV5-6 with TRBJ2-7; 7 nucleotides line up with TRBD2. Germline V CDR1 and CDR2: SGHDT, YYEEEE. The trim removed 0 bases at V and 5 bases at J, leaving 8 bases unmatched. This CDR3 region has 15 residues.